This T cell receptor (beta chain) is from a study of blood T cell repertoires in COVID-19. Sequenced by immunoSEQ multiplex PCR; TCRdb stores in-frame clones only, minus some. The sample carries roughly 200,000 clones, approximately 80% recorded once. In germline, CDR1 is SGHRS, CDR2 YFSETQ. This CDR3 spans 16 amino acids. J was trimmed by 0 bases and V by 3 bases; bases with no gene match: 5. The chain uses TRBV5-1 and TRBJ1-3; 8 nucleotides line up with TRBD1. Sequenced: peripheral blood. This clonotype was sampled from a woman aged 35 to 49 with COVID-19, enrolled during active disease. CDR3 coding DNA: TGCGCCAGCAGCTACACAGGGACAGGCTCTGGAAACACCATATATTTT. Encoded protein: CASSYTGTGSGNTIYF. Full variable domain (missing parts from reference TRBV5-1 and TRBJ1-3): KAGVTQTPRYLIKTRGQQVTLSCSPISGHRSVSWYQQTPGQGLQFLFEYFSETQRNKGNFPGRFSGRQFSNSRSEMNVSTLELGDSALYLCASSYTGTGSGNTIYFGEGSWLTVV.